Listed here is a single TCR beta chain. The data were taken from a study of cytomegalovirus exposure and HLA in healthy donors. CDR1 is GTSNPN, CDR2 SVGIG, per germline (reference sequence). The V and J ends lost 0 bases and 3 bases respectively, with 8 bases between them. The CDR3 spans 13 residues. Primers: 60 Vbeta forward and 13 Jbeta reverse. Assay used: immunoSEQ multiplex PCR; TCRdb lists only in-frame clones, some missing. The top ten hold 8.5% of the sample, which has 150,000 or so clones, 80% to 85% seen once. This TCR was sampled from a male donor in good health and CMV-seropositive. Sample: PBMCs. This chain connects TRBV30 to TRBJ1-1; no firm D call. CDR3 sequence: CAWSVGVHTEAFF. In DNA form, the CDR3 reads TGTGCCTGGAGTGTCGGGGTCCACACTGAAGCTTTCTTT. The complete variable domain, with remaining parts taken from reference TRBV30 and TRBJ1-1, reads SQTIHQWPATLVQPVGSPLSLECTVEGTSNPNLYWYRQAAGRGLQLLFYSVGIGQISSEVPQNLSASRPQDRQFILSSKKLLLSDSGFYLCAWSVGVHTEAFFGQGTRLTVV.